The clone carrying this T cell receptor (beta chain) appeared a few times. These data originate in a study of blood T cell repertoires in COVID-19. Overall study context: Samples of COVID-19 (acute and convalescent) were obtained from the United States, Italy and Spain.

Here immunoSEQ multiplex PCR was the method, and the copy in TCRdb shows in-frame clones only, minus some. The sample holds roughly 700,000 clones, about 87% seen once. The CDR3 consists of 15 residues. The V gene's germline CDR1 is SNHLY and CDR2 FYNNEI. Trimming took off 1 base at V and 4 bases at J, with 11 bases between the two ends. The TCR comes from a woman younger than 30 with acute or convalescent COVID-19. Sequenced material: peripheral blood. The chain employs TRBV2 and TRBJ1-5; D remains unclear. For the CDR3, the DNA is TGTGCCAGCAGTGAAGGACAAACCCGTAATCAGCCCCAGCATTTT. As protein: CASSEGQTRNQPQHF.